The 21 T cell receptor beta chains given below trace back to one sample, sequenced in a study of T-cell reconstitution after alpha-beta-depleted transplantation in children. The library targeted TCRbeta and was prepared with unique molecular identifiers. MiXCR was run by TCRdb on the PCR reads, yielding one entry per CDR3 protein. The profile shows roughly 670,000 distinct CDR3 sequences, less than 15% of them singletons. Source: PBMCs, taken before TCRalphabeta/CD19-depleted stem cell transplant. Receptors originate from a girl aged 2 to 10 with congenital amegakaryocytic thrombocytopenia, due to receive a stem cell transplant.

The chain uses TRBV29-1 and TRBJ2-3, with 7 nucleotides matching TRBD1. Trimming took 2 bases from V and 0 from J; bases not matched to a gene: 17. The CDR3 has 19 residues. The germline gives CDR1 SQVTM, CDR2 ANQGSEA. The CDR3 spells CSVELDVNFGQDSTDTQYF. CDR3 DNA: TGCAGCGTTGAACTCGACGTGAATTTTGGACAGGATAGCACAGATACGCAGTATTTT.

This clonotype occurred many times. This rearrangement joins TRBV25-1 to TRBJ2-7; 8 nucleotides match TRBD1. CDR1 and CDR2 from the germline V gene are MGHDK and SYGVNS. The J segment lost 2 bases and the V segment lost 4 bases, leaving 4 bases of the junction unmatched. The CDR3 is 14 residues long. CDR3 loop: CASSAGTGPYEQYF. The CDR3 coding sequence is TGTGCCAGCAGTGCCGGGACAGGTCCCTACGAGCAGTACTTC.

The chain links TRBV5-1 to TRBJ2-7; 13 bases match TRBD2. V was clipped by 0 bases and J by 7 bases; unmatched bases: 7. This CDR3 is 16 amino acids long. Germline lookup yields CDR1 SGHRS and CDR2 YFSETQ. The CDR3 here is CASSLAGLAGAREQYF. The DNA of the CDR3 is TGCGCCAGCAGCTTGGCCGGACTAGCGGGAGCGCGAGAGCAGTACTTC.

This sequence joins TRBV4-1 and TRBJ2-2, with TRBD2 matching 8 bases. V lost 0 bases to trimming and J lost 4 bases; unmatched junction nucleotides: 4. CDR3 length equals 16 residues. CDR1 is MGHRA, CDR2 YSYEKL, per germline. The DNA for the CDR3 is TGCGCCAGCAGCCAAGATGCGGGAGGCCCCACCGGGGAGCTGTTTTTT. Translation gives CASSQDAGGPTGELFF.

This sequence joins TRBV5-1 and TRBJ2-7; maybe TRBD2 (6 bases). V was trimmed by 1 base and J by 2 bases, leaving 13 bases between them. CDR1 SGHRS and CDR2 YFSETQ come from the germline V gene. This CDR3 comprises 15 residues. The CDR3 DNA follows: TGCGCCAGCAGCTTGCCCCAGGAGGGGCCCTACGAGCAGTACTTC. Translating gives CASSLPQEGPYEQYF.

This clonotype was seen a few times. The V and J genes are TRBV5-1 and TRBJ2-1; D is undetermined. The CDR3 runs 12 residues. The germline CDR1 and CDR2 sequences are SGHRS and YFSETQ. V lost 1 base, J lost 8 bases, and 7 bases lay in between. In DNA, the CDR3 is TGCGCCAGCAGCTTGCCGAAGGATGAGCAGTTCTTC. Translating it yields CASSLPKDEQFF.

This clonotype was recorded many times. The V call is TRBV29-1, the J call TRBJ1-1; 7 bases are shared with TRBD1. Looked up from germline, CDR1 is SQVTM and CDR2 is ANQGSEA. V shed 7 bases and J 8 bases; nucleotides not matched to a gene: 4. The CDR3 has 10 amino acids. In DNA, the CDR3 is TGCAGCGCCGGACAGGTAGAAGCTTTCTTT. Protein sequence: CSAGQVEAFF.

Ten or more counts support this clonotype. The junction departs from the called germline gene at one end, perhaps through a read error. V gene TRBV4-1 combines with J gene TRBJ2-2; D is unclear. Germline V gene sequence: CDR1 MGHRA, CDR2 YSYEKL. CDR3 length: 15 residues. CDR3 protein: CASSQDPGNTGELFF. The CDR3 coding sequence is TGTGCCAGCAGCCAAGATCCGGGGAACACCGGGGAGCTGTTTTTT.

This clonotype has a handful of counts. J is TRBJ1-2 and V is TRBV5-1, with 9 bases matching TRBD1. With 4 bases clipped from V and 8 bases from J, the junction kept 9 bases outside the gene matches. This CDR3 spans 14 amino acids. Germline V gene data show CDR1 as SGHRS and CDR2 as YFSETQ. CDR3 amino acids: CASSPGQGLGGYTF. In DNA form, the CDR3 reads TGCGCCAGCAGCCCGGGACAGGGATTGGGAGGCTACACCTTC.

The chain couples TRBV2 to TRBJ2-6; D not certain. From germline, CDR1 is SNHLY and CDR2 FYNNEI. The V end lost 5 bases, the J end lost 0 bases, and 11 bases lay between the germline ends. The CDR3 extends over 16 amino acids. The CDR3 spells CASSSRQLSGANVLTF. CDR3 bases: TGTGCCAGCAGTTCACGGCAGCTCTCTGGGGCCAACGTCCTGACTTTC.

Only one count was recorded for this clonotype. The chain carries TRBV4-2 and TRBJ2-3; TRBD2 matches at 9 bases. The germline gives CDR1 LGHNA, CDR2 YNFKEQ. The CDR3 is made up of 19 amino acids. The J segment lost 2 bases and the V segment lost 3 bases, leaving 15 bases of the junction unmatched. The CDR3 region is CASSHHLERRLAVTDTQYF. The CDR3 bases are TGTGCCAGCAGCCACCACCTCGAGAGGAGACTAGCGGTCACAGATACGCAGTATTTT.

The chain joins TRBV18 to TRBJ2-1; 7 bases match TRBD2. This CDR3 spans 14 amino acids. Trimming took 4 bases from V and 7 from J; bases not matched to a gene: 7. The germline CDR1 and CDR2 sequences are KGHSH and LQKENI. The CDR3 protein is CASSQSGGKNEQFF. The DNA of the CDR3 is TGTGCCAGCTCACAGTCGGGGGGTAAAAATGAGCAGTTCTTC. Together with reference TRBV18 and TRBJ2-1, the CDR3 gives the full variable domain: NAGVMQNPRHLVRRRGQEARLRCSPMKGHSHVYWYRQLPEEGLKFMVYLQKENIIDESGMPKERFSAEFPKEGPSILRIQQVVRGDSAAYFCASSQSGGKNEQFFGPGTRLTVL.

V usage is TRBV21-1 and J usage is TRBJ2-7; the table gives TRBD1 as D, unverified against the DNA. TRBV21-1 is deemed a pseudogene. The CDR3 covers 16 residues. The CDR3 sequence: CASSKEKGRGSYEQYF. CDR3 bases: TGTGCCAGCAGCAAAGAGAAGGGGCGCGGGTCCTACGAGCAGTACTTC.

This clonotype has only one observation. This may be a read error, as it is one base from a much larger clone. The chain is built from TRBV5-1 and TRBJ2-1, with D possibly being TRBD1 (5 bases). CDR1 and CDR2 from the germline V gene are SGHRS and YFSETQ. The CDR3 consists of 14 residues. The CDR3 loop is CAGRVSSENNEQFF. CDR3 sequence (DNA): TGCGCCGGCAGGGTGAGTTCTGAGAACAATGAGCAGTTCTTC.

Many counts were recorded for this clonotype. V is TRBV14 and J is TRBJ2-1, with a weak D call TRBD2 (6 bases). CDR1 and CDR2 from the germline V gene are SGHDN and FVKESK. V shed 1 base and J shed 5 bases, with 18 bases lying between them. The CDR3 sequence is 17 residues long. CDR3 residues: CASSQVENGGLNNEQFF. CDR3 nucleotide sequence: TGTGCCAGCAGCCAAGTGGAGAACGGGGGACTTAACAATGAGCAGTTCTTC.

The chain carries TRBV9 and TRBJ1-1, with D hard to call. This CDR3 has 12 residues. The V and J ends lost 4 bases and 3 bases respectively, with 7 bases between them. CDR1 is SGDLS, CDR2 YYNGEE, per germline. CDR3 region: CASSNPDTEAFF. The CDR3 DNA is TGTGCCAGCAGCAACCCCGACACTGAAGCTTTCTTT.

This clonotype was counted at least ten times. The chain combines TRBV12-3 or TRBV12-4 with TRBJ2-7; perhaps TRBD1 as D (7 bases). The ends were cut back, 3 bases at V and 6 bases at J, with 15 bases in the middle. This CDR3 region has 14 residues. CDR3 region: CASSFGTVGGEQYF. CDR3 coding DNA: TGTGCCAGCAGTTTTGGGACAGTGGGGGGCGAGCAGTACTTC.

This clonotype occurred a few times. The chain employs TRBV7-3 and TRBJ2-3; TRBD2 matches 8 bases. The germline V gene encodes CDR1 SGHTA and CDR2 FQGTGA. CDR3 length equals 15 residues. The V gene end was trimmed by 5 bases and the J gene end by 3 bases; junction bases not matched to a gene: 7. CDR3: CASSPGLGGTDTQYF. DNA of the CDR3: TGTGCCAGCAGCCCGGGACTAGGCGGTACAGATACGCAGTATTTT.

The sample holds a few counts of this clonotype. The chain carries TRBV3-1 and TRBJ2-7; 8 bases are a match to TRBD2. V shed 4 bases and J 2 bases; nucleotides not matched to a gene: 7. The CDR3 runs to 15 residues. Germline CDR1 is LGHDT and CDR2 is YNNKEL (reference sequence). CDR3 sequence reads: CASSPRLAPAYEQYF. As DNA, the CDR3 is TGTGCCAGCAGCCCGAGACTAGCGCCGGCCTACGAGCAGTACTTC.

V gene TRBV18 combines with J gene TRBJ2-7; D not resolved. CDR3 length: 11 residues. In germline, CDR1 is KGHSH, CDR2 LQKENI. The ends were cut back, 3 bases at V and 5 bases at J, with 5 bases in the middle. Here the CDR3 reads CASSPNHEQYF. The DNA for the CDR3 is TGTGCCAGCTCACCCAACCACGAGCAGTACTTC.

There are many counts of this clonotype. The V call is TRBV5-1, the J call TRBJ2-7, with 12 positions matching TRBD2. V trimming: 2 bases; J trimming: 2 bases; junction bases outside the gene matches: 11. Germline assignment: CDR1 SGHRS and CDR2 YFSETQ. The length of the CDR3 is 18 residues. This CDR3 reads CASSLQLAGGPIPYEQYF. CDR3 bases: TGCGCCAGCAGCTTACAACTAGCGGGAGGTCCAATCCCCTACGAGCAGTACTTC.